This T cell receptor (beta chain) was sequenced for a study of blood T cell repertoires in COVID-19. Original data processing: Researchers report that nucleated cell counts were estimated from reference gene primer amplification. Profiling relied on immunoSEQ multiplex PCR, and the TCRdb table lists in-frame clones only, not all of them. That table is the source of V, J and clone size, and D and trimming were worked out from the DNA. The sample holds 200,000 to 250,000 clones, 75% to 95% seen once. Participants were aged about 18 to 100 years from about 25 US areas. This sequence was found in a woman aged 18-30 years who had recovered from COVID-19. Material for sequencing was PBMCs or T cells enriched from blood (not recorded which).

CDR3 amino acids: CASSATGGSGEQFF. The DNA of the CDR3 is TGTGCCAGCAGCGCGACGGGAGGTTCAGGTGAGCAGTTCTTC. The chain combines TRBV9 with TRBJ2-1; 7 bases are a match to TRBD2. The length of the CDR3 is 14 residues. Germline lookup yields CDR1 SGDLS and CDR2 YYNGEE. V was pared by 3 bases and J by 9 bases, with 9 bases of the junction left unmatched. The full variable domain, its missing parts supplied by reference TRBV9 and TRBJ2-1, is DSGVTQTPKHLITATGQRVTLRCSPRSGDLSVYWYQQSLDQGLQFLIQYYNGEERAKGNILERFSAQQFPDLHSELNLSSLELGDSALYFCASSATGGSGEQFFGPGTRLTVL.